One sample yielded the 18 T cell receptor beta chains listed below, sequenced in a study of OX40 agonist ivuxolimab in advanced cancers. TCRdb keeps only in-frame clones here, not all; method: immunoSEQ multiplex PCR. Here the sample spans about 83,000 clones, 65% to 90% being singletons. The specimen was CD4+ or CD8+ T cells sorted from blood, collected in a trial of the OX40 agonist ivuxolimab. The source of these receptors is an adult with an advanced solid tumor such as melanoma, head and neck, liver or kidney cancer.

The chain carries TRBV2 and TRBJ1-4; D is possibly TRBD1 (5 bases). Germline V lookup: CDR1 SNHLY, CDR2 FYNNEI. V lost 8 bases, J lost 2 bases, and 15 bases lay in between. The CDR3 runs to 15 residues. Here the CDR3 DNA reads TGTGCCAGCGCTGACAGAAGAGGGACTAATGAAAAACTGTTTTTT. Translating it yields CASADRRGTNEKLFF.

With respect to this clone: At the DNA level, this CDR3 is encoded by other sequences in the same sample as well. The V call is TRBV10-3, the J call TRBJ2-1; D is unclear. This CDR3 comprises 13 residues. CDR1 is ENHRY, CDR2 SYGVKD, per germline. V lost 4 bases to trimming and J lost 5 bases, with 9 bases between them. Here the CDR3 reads CAISGQSNNEQFF. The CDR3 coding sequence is TGTGCCATCAGTGGGCAGTCCAACAATGAGCAGTTCTTC.

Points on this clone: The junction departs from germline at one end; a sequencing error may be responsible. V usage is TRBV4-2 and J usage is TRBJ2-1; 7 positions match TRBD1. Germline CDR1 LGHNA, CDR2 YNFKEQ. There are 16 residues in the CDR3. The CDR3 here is CASSQTATGRQGREIF. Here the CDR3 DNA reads TGTGCCAGCAGCCAAACCGCGACCGGTCGACAGGGAAGGGAGATCTTC.

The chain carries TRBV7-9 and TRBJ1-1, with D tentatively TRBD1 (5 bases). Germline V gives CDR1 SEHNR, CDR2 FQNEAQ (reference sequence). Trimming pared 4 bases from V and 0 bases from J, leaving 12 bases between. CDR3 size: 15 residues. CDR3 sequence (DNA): TGTGCCAGCAGCTCGCCTTTGGGGCTGAACACTGAAGCTTTCTTT. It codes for CASSSPLGLNTEAFF.

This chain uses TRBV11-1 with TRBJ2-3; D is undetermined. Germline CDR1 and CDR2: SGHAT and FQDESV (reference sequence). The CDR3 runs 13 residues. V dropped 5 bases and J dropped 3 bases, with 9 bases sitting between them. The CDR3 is CASSLQVTDTQYF. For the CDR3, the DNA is TGTGCCAGCAGCCTCCAGGTGACAGATACGCAGTATTTT.

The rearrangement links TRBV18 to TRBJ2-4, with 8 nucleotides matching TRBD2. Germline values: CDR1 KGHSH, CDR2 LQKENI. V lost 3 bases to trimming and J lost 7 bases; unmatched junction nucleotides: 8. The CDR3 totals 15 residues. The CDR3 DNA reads TGTGCCAGCTCACCCGGCGGGGGGCAGGCGAACATTCAGTACTTC. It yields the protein CASSPGGGQANIQYF. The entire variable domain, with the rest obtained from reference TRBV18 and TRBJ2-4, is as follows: NAGVMQNPRHLVRRRGQEARLRCSPMKGHSHVYWYRQLPEEGLKFMVYLQKENIIDESGMPKERFSAEFPKEGPSILRIQQVVRGDSAAYFCASSPGGGQANIQYFGAGTRLSVL.

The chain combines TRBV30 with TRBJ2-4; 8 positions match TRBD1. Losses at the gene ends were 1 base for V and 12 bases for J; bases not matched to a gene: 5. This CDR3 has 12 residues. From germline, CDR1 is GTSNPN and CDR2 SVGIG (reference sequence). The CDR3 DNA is TGTGCCTGGAGTGGGGACAGGTCTACTCAGTACTTC. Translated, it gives CAWSGDRSTQYF.

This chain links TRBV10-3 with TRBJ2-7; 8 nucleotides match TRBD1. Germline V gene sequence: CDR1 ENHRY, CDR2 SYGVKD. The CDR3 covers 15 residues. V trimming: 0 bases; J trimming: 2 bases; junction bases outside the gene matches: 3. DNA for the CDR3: TGTGCCATCAGTGAGTCGCAGGGGGCCCCCTACGAGCAGTACTTC. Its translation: CAISESQGAPYEQYF.

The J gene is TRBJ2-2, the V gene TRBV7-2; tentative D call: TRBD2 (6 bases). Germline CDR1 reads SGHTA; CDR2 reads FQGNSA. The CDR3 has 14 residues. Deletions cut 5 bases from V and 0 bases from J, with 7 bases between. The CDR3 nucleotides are TGTGCCAGCAGCCGGGACTCGAACACCGGGGAGCTGTTTTTT. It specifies CASSRDSNTGELFF.

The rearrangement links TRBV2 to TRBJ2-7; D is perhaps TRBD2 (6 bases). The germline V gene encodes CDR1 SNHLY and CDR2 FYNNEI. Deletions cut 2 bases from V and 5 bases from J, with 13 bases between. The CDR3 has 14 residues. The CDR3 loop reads CASSESWTTNEQYF. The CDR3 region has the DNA TGTGCCAGCAGTGAAAGTTGGACTACCAACGAGCAGTACTTC.

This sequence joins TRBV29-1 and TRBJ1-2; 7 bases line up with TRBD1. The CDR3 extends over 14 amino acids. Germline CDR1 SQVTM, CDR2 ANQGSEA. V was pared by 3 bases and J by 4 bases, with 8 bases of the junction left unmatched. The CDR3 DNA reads TGCAGCGTTGATTCAAACCAGGGGGGCTATGGCTACACCTTC. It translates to CSVDSNQGGYGYTF.

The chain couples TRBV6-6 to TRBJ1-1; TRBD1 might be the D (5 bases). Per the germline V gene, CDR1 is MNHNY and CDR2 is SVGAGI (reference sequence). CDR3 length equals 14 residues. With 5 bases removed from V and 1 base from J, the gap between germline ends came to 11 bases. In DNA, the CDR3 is TGTGCCAGCAGTGGTCATACAGGGAACACTGAAGCTTTCTTT. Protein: CASSGHTGNTEAFF.

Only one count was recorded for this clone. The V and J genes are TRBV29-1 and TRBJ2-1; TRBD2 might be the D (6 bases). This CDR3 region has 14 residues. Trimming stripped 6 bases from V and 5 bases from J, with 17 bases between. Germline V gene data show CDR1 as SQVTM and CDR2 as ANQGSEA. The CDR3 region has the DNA TGCAGCGTGGCGGGTTCGGGAGTAAACAATGAGCAGTTCTTC. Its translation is CSVAGSGVNNEQFF.

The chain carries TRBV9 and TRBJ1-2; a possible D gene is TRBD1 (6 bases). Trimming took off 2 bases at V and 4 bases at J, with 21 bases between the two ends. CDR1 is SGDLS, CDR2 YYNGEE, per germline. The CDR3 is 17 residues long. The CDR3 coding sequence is TGTGCCAGCAGCGTCGAAGCCCCGGGACAAATTACCTATGGCTACACCTTC. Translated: CASSVEAPGQITYGYTF.

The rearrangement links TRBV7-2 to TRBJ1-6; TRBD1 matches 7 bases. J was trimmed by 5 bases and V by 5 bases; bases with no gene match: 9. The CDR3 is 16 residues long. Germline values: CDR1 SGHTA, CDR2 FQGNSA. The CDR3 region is CASSRPTGSNNSPLHF. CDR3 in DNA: TGTGCCAGCAGCAGACCGACAGGGTCTAATAATTCACCCCTCCACTTT.

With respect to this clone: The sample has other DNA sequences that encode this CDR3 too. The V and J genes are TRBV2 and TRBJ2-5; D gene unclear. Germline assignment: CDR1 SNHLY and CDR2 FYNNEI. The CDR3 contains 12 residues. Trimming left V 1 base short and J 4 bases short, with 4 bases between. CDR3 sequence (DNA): TGTGCCAGCAGTGAAGGGGGAGAGACCCAGTACTTC. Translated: CASSEGGETQYF.

CDR3 region: CASSYVRTGGGYGYTF. The CDR3 coding sequence is TGTGCCAGCAGTTACGTGAGGACAGGGGGAGGCTATGGCTACACCTTC. The gene calls are TRBV7-2 and TRBJ1-2; TRBD1 matches at 10 bases. Trimming at V came to 6 bases and at J to 4 bases, leaving 11 bases not matched to a gene. From germline, CDR1 is SGHTA and CDR2 FQGNSA. This CDR3 is 16 amino acids long.

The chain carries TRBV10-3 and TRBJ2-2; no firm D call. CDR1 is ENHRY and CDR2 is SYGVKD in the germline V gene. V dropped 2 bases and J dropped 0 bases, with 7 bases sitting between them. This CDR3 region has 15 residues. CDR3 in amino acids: CAISEQSANTGELFF. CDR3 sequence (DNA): TGTGCCATCAGTGAGCAGAGCGCGAACACCGGGGAGCTGTTTTTT.